This record looks at one TCR beta chain sequence and its context. This entry belongs to a study of blood T cell repertoires in COVID-19. Study in general: PBMCs, B-cell-depleted T cells, or T cells were the source of the cDNA or gDNA that made up the material.

The germline CDR1 and CDR2 sequences are SGHNT and YENEEA. The CDR3 contains 13 residues. Trimming took 5 bases from V and 5 from J; bases not matched to a gene: 2. Original analysis: Quantification of nucleated cells was approximated via reference gene primer amplification. Sequencing used immunoSEQ multiplex PCR; TCRdb keeps in-frame clones, though not all of them. That table is the source of V, J and clone size, and D and trimming were worked out from the DNA. The table lists some 210,000 clones, over 75% of them singletons, with around 5.9% in the top ten. The sequencing sample was made of peripheral blood. The J gene is TRBJ2-7, the V gene TRBV11-3, with TRBD1 identical over 11 bases. This receptor was identified in a woman aged 40-49 years who had recovered from COVID-19. DNA of the CDR3: TGTGCCAGCAGCCTGGGACAGGGGGACGAGCAGTACTTC. Its translation: CASSLGQGDEQYF. Combining the CDR3 with reference TRBV11-3 and TRBJ2-7 gives the whole variable domain EAGVVQSPRYKIIEKKQPVAFWCNPISGHNTLYWYLQNLGQGPELLIRYENEEAVDDSQLPKDRFSAERLKGVDSTLKIQPAELGDSAVYLCASSLGQGDEQYFGPGTRLTVT.